These T cell receptor beta chains were read from a single sample in a study of response to subunit inactivated influenza vaccine. In TCRdb, the RT-PCR reads were re-called with MiXCR into one record per CDR3 protein. The top ten clones hold around 13% of a sample with fewer than 600,000 distinct CDR3 sequences, 6.5% to 8% of them seen once. This sample comprised PBMCs from blood, obtained around 25 months after vaccination. Receptors were obtained from a man in his fifties or sixties who received an inactivated influenza vaccine. CDR3s include the opening cysteine and the closing phenylalanine or tryptophan. The D gene is left open where the match is weak. Size is omitted from some rows. Given values are once, few, many or a class for expanded clones.

TGCAGTGGGAAGACAGGGTGGAGAAATCAGCCCCAGCATTTT,CSGKTGWRNQPQHF,TRBJ1-5,TRBV20-1,few,TRBD1
TGTGCCAGCAGCCTACAGGTTTCCCACGAGCAGTACTTC,CASSLQVSHEQYF,TRBJ2-7,TRBV4-2,NA,NA
TGTGCCAGCAGTTCCCGATACTCTGGAAACACCATATATTTT,CASSSRYSGNTIYF,TRBJ1-3,TRBV28,NA,NA
TGCAGCGCAGGAGTCGGACGGACGTATGGCTACACCTTC,CSAGVGRTYGYTF,TRBJ1-2,TRBV29-1,many,NA
TGCAGCGTTGAAGCCCCGCTCGGGATAGCGGTCTCAGATACGCAGTATTTT,CSVEAPLGIAVSDTQYF,TRBJ2-3,TRBV29-1,many,NA
TGTGCCAGCAGTTTATATAGCGGGAGGAACAATGAGCAGTTCTTC,CASSLYSGRNNEQFF,TRBJ2-1,TRBV27,many,TRBD2
TGTGCCAGCAGCTCGAGTATCGGGACTTTTGTGTCAGATACGCAGTATTTT,CASSSSIGTFVSDTQYF,TRBJ2-3,TRBV7-9,many,NA
TGTGCCAGCAGTCCCCCGGGACTAGCGGTCTACAATGAGCAGTTCTTC,CASSPPGLAVYNEQFF,TRBJ2-1,TRBV12-3/TRBV12-4,NA,TRBD2
TGCGCCAGCAGCTTGTCCCCTCGGACAGTGGCCTACAATGAGCAGTTCTTC,CASSLSPRTVAYNEQFF,TRBJ2-1,TRBV5-1,many,NA
TGCGCCAGCAGCTTGTGGGACAGCGGCACTGAAGCTTTCTTT,CASSLWDSGTEAFF,TRBJ1-1,TRBV5-1,few,TRBD1
TGCAGCGTATGGGACAGGAGAGACAATGAGCAGTTCTTC,CSVWDRRDNEQFF,TRBJ2-1,TRBV29-1,few,TRBD1
TGTGCCAGCTCACCATGGGGACTAGGCATCACAGATACGCAGTATTTT,CASSPWGLGITDTQYF,TRBJ2-3,TRBV18,few,TRBD2
TGTGCCAGCAGCTTGTCAGGGGTAGGGGAGCTGTTTTTT,CASSLSGVGELFF,TRBJ2-2,TRBV5-5,NA,NA
TGTGCCAGCAGCTTGGGGGTCAATGAGCAGTTCTTC,CASSLGVNEQFF,TRBJ2-1,TRBV5-5,many,NA
TGCAGTGCTAGAGATTCGACCACAGATACGCAGTATTTT,CSARDSTTDTQYF,TRBJ2-3,TRBV20-1,many,NA
TGCAGTGTAGAGGAACTAGCGGGGGAGTTTGGGTCAGATACGCAGTATTTT,CSVEELAGEFGSDTQYF,TRBJ2-3,TRBV20-1,few,TRBD2
TGCGCCAGCAGCCAGCCAACTCTGACAGATACGCAGTATTTT,CASSQPTLTDTQYF,TRBJ2-3,TRBV5-1,NA,NA
TGTGCCAGCAGTCCCGGACCAGGCTTCTTCGATGAGCAGTTCTTC,CASSPGPGFFDEQFF,TRBJ2-1,TRBV27,few,NA
TGCAGCGTTATCAGGAACACTGAAGCTTTCTTT,CSVIRNTEAFF,TRBJ1-1,TRBV29-1,many,NA
TGCAGCGCCGAAACCCGGGACAGGGAAGAGACCCAGTACTTC,CSAETRDREETQYF,TRBJ2-5,TRBV29-1,many,TRBD1
TGTGCCTGGCCGCTCGAGCAGTACTTC,CAWPLEQYF,TRBJ2-7,TRBV30,NA,NA
TGTGCCACCAGCAGCAGACTAGCGGGATATGAGCAGTACTTC,CATSSRLAGYEQYF,TRBJ2-7,TRBV15,NA,TRBD2
TGTGCCAGCAGCAATCAGGGTAGGGCGGGCACTGAAGCTTTCTTT,CASSNQGRAGTEAFF,TRBJ1-1,TRBV5-4,NA,NA
TGTGCCAGCAGTTACGGGGTCCCTAGCGGGAGAGGGACCCAGTACTTC,CASSYGVPSGRGTQYF,TRBJ2-5,TRBV6-5,NA,TRBD2
TGTGCCAGCAGTTCAACACCCCTTGGACAGCCGAATGAAAAACTGTTTTTT,CASSSTPLGQPNEKLFF,TRBJ1-4,TRBV28,many,NA
TGTGCCAGCAGCCAAGATTCGGGGGGTCCCCGGGGTGAGCAGTTCTTC,CASSQDSGGPRGEQFF,TRBJ2-1,TRBV3-1,few,TRBD2
TGTGCCAGCAGCTTGGAGCGGGAGGTCTACGAGCAGTACTTC,CASSLEREVYEQYF,TRBJ2-7,TRBV7-9,NA,TRBD2
TGCGCCAGCAGCCAAGATTATATGGGGCTAGAGGGCTTCCATGAGCAGTTCTTC,CASSQDYMGLEGFHEQFF,TRBJ2-1,TRBV4-3,many,NA
TGTGCCAGCAGAGCGTCAGGGAATAGTTGGAATGAGCAGTTCTTC,CASRASGNSWNEQFF,TRBJ2-1,TRBV7-9,many,NA
TGTGCCAGCAGTAACGGACAGGGATCTTCACCCCTCCACTTT,CASSNGQGSSPLHF,TRBJ1-6,TRBV12-3/TRBV12-4,few,TRBD1
TGTGCCAGCGATTCTCGCTCCTACAATGAGCAGTTCTTC,CASDSRSYNEQFF,TRBJ2-1,TRBV7-9,NA,NA
TGTGCCAGTGACGACGGCCGACGGGAAAAACTGTTTTTT,CASDDGRREKLFF,TRBJ1-4,TRBV19,many,NA
TGTGCCAGCAGCCAAGCTTGGGCTAGCGCCTACAATGAGCAGTTCTTC,CASSQAWASAYNEQFF,TRBJ2-1,TRBV3-1,NA,NA
TGTGCCAGCAGTAACGGACAGGGAGGTTCACCCCTCCACTTT,CASSNGQGGSPLHF,TRBJ1-6,TRBV6-5,many,TRBD1
TGTGCCTGGAGTGTGCAGGGGGACGAGCAGTACTTC,CAWSVQGDEQYF,TRBJ2-7,TRBV30,NA,TRBD1
TGTGCCAGCAGTTTCTCCGGGCCAACAGGAACAGATACGCAGTATTTT,CASSFSGPTGTDTQYF,TRBJ2-3,TRBV28,few,NA
TGCGCCAGCAGCCAAGGGACAAGGGAAAAACTGTTTTTT,CASSQGTREKLFF,TRBJ1-4,TRBV5-1,many,NA
TGCAGTGCCAGTGATCTAGCGGACACCCCCTACGAGCAGTACTTC,CSASDLADTPYEQYF,TRBJ2-7,TRBV20-1,NA,TRBD2
TGTGCCAGCAGCTTAACCCCGGCAGAAGAGACCCAGTACTTC,CASSLTPAEETQYF,TRBJ2-5,TRBV7-9,many,NA
TGTGCCAGCAGCTTAGGCGGGGGCCCCAAGGGGCAGTACTTC,CASSLGGGPKGQYF,TRBJ2-7,TRBV7-2,few,NA
TGTGCCAGCAGACCGGGACAGGGGGCCTACGAGCAGTACTTC,CASRPGQGAYEQYF,TRBJ2-7,TRBV12-3/TRBV12-4,many,TRBD1
TGCGCCAGCAGCTCAATGACGGGAACCATGAACACTGAAGCTTTCTTT,CASSSMTGTMNTEAFF,TRBJ1-1,TRBV5-1,few,NA
TGTGCCAGCAGCCGAGCGGGAATTTACGAGCAGTACTTC,CASSRAGIYEQYF,TRBJ2-7,TRBV7-2,many,TRBD2
TGCAGCGTCCCGGGACTAGCGGGACGGAATGAGCAGTTCTTC,CSVPGLAGRNEQFF,TRBJ2-1,TRBV29-1,few,TRBD2
TGTGCCACCAGCGGGCGGATAGCGGGGGACCACAATGAGCAGTTCTTC,CATSGRIAGDHNEQFF,TRBJ2-1,TRBV15,NA,TRBD2
TGTGCCAGCAGCAAAGCAACAGGAAGCTCTGGGGCCAACGTCCTGACTTTC,CASSKATGSSGANVLTF,TRBJ2-6,TRBV21-1,few,NA
TGTGCCAGCAGCAAAGGAGGGGGGCCCACCGGGGAGCTGTTTTTT,CASSKGGGPTGELFF,TRBJ2-2,TRBV21-1,many,NA
TGCAGTGCCCCGAAACGGGGCTCATACAATGAGCAGTTCTTC,CSAPKRGSYNEQFF,TRBJ2-1,TRBV20-1,few,NA
TGCGCCAGCAGTCAATCGACAGATCGGATCAAAAACATTCAGTACTTC,CASSQSTDRIKNIQYF,TRBJ2-4,TRBV23-1,NA,NA
TGTGCCAGCAGCGTAGAACTAGCGGGCGGCGAGCAGTACTTC,CASSVELAGGEQYF,TRBJ2-7,TRBV9,many,TRBD2
TGTGCCAGCAGTATGGACAATGGAAACACCATATATTTT,CASSMDNGNTIYF,TRBJ1-3,TRBV28,NA,NA
TGCAGCGGAGGACAGGTATCCTACAATGAGCAGTTCTTC,CSGGQVSYNEQFF,TRBJ2-1,TRBV29-1,NA,TRBD1
TGTGCCAGCAGTTTGCCCCAGAACACTGAAGCTTTCTTT,CASSLPQNTEAFF,TRBJ1-1,TRBV28,many,NA
TGTGCCAGCAGACCCGCAGGGGCTGAAGCTTTCTTT,CASRPAGAEAFF,TRBJ1-1,TRBV6-1,few,NA
TGCAGTGCCCCAGGACTAGCGGGAGGTGACGAGCAGTACTTC,CSAPGLAGGDEQYF,TRBJ2-7,TRBV20-1,few,TRBD2
TGTGCCAGCAGTCAACCAGGGGTTACTGGAAACACCATATATTTT,CASSQPGVTGNTIYF,TRBJ1-3,TRBV28,NA,NA
TGTGCCAGCAGCTTACAGCGGGTCTACACAGATACGCAGTATTTT,CASSLQRVYTDTQYF,TRBJ2-3,TRBV7-8,few,NA
TGTGCCAGCAGCGAGGGGACAGGGTCGAACACTGAAGCTTTCTTT,CASSEGTGSNTEAFF,TRBJ1-1,TRBV9,NA,TRBD1
TGTGCCAGCAGCTTGTCCCTGGGACAGGGGAAAGGTTCACCCCTCCACTTT,CASSLSLGQGKGSPLHF,TRBJ1-6,TRBV5-5,many,TRBD1